This T cell receptor beta chain derives from a study of beta chain features in type 1 diabetes. As for this clone: Its antigen is unidentified.

This CDR3 region has 19 residues. Germline CDR1 SGHTA, CDR2 FQGNSA. V lost 7 bases and J lost 0; bases outside the gene matches: 15. The study reverse transcribed the entire isolated RNA, so it sequenced expressed TCRB transcripts. Profiling relied on immunoSEQ multiplex PCR, and the TCRdb table lists in-frame clones only, not all of them. The table includes around 430,000 clones, roughly 30% detected once. Study outcomes and limitations: Researchers reported that naive, central memory and Treg TCRB repertoires appeared more similar in patients than in healthy donors.

The sequenced material came from naive CD4+ T cells from blood. V gene TRBV7-2 combines with J gene TRBJ2-6, with TRBD1 matching 7 bases. The TCR sequence derives from a man aged 18-30 years in good health. CDR3 residues: CASKRDSRTTASGANVLTF. The CDR3 nucleotides are TGTGCCAGCAAGAGGGACAGCAGGACGACGGCCTCTGGGGCCAACGTCCTGACTTTC. Variable domain in full (rest from reference TRBV7-2 and TRBJ2-6): GAGVSQSPSNKVTEKGKDVELRCDPISGHTALYWYRQSLGQGLEFLIYFQGNSAPDKSGLPSDRFSAERTGGSVSTLTIQRTQQEDSAVYLCASKRDSRTTASGANVLTFGAGSRLTVL.